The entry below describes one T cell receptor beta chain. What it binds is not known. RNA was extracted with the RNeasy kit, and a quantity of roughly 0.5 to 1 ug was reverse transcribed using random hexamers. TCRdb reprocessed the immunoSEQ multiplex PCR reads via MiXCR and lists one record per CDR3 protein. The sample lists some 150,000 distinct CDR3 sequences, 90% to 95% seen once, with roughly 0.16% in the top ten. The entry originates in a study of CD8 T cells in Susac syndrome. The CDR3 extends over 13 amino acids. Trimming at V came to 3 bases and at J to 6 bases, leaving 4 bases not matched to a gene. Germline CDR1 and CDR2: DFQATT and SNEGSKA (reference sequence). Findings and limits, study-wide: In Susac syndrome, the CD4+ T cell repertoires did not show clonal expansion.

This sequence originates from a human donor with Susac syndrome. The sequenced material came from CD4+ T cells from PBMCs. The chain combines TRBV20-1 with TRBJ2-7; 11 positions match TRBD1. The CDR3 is CSARGQGVREQYF. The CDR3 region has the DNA TGCAGTGCTAGGGGACAGGGGGTCCGCGAGCAGTACTTC.